Listed below are T cell receptor beta chains from one sample, sequenced in a study of T-cell reconstitution after alpha-beta-depleted transplantation in children. TCRdb reprocessed the PCR reads with MiXCR, giving one entry per CDR3 protein. The repertoire holds around 700,000 distinct CDR3 sequences, around 12% seen once, with around 0.76% in the top ten. Sequences were derived from PBMCs, sampled before TCRalphabeta/CD19-depleted stem cell transplant. The receptors were sampled from a girl aged 2-10 years with congenital amegakaryocytic thrombocytopenia, due to receive a stem cell transplant. The conserved cysteine and the conserved F or W are not part of the CDR3 here. Each record gives: V gene, J gene, clone size, CDR3 protein. Clone size appears in some rows only: once, few, many, or a class for an expanded clone.

V: TRBV15; J: TRBJ2-4; size: few; CDR3: ATSGDSFLAKNIQY
V: TRBV6-5; J: TRBJ1-5; size: few; CDR3: ASSSTRDNSNQPQH
V: TRBV7-9; J: TRBJ2-5; size: NA; CDR3: ASTLLAGEGETQY
V: TRBV18; J: TRBJ2-5; size: NA; CDR3: ASSPATQETQY
V: TRBV5-1; J: TRBJ2-1; size: NA; CDR3: ASSFEGTDWNEQF
V: TRBV29-1; J: TRBJ2-2; size: many; CDR3: SVEREVAGELF
V: TRBV29-1; J: TRBJ2-1; size: many; CDR3: SVYPGQGGGNEQF
V: TRBV5-1; J: TRBJ2-7; size: NA; CDR3: ASSFRTSGTTNTYEQY
V: TRBV20-1; J: TRBJ1-1; size: many; CDR3: SAPGRGVNTEAF
V: TRBV5-1; J: TRBJ2-1; size: NA; CDR3: ASSPLPTGVVEQF
V: TRBV7-2; J: TRBJ2-1; size: many; CDR3: ASSLDRVNEQF
V: TRBV2; J: TRBJ1-1; size: few; CDR3: ASRPSTGGNEAF
V: TRBV20-1; J: TRBJ1-5; size: NA; CDR3: SASPTGYQPQH
V: TRBV5-1; J: TRBJ1-4; size: many; CDR3: ASSSWGGSTNEKLF
V: TRBV5-4; J: TRBJ2-3; size: NA; CDR3: ASSLWGGPSTDTQY
V: TRBV5-1; J: TRBJ2-1; size: many; CDR3: ASSAHPSGEYNEQF
V: TRBV12-3/TRBV12-4; J: TRBJ2-3; size: NA; CDR3: ASRDLTGLAGGADTQY